What follows are 30 T cell receptor beta chains derived from one specimen sequenced in a study of blood T cell repertoires in COVID-19. Repertoires were generated with immunoSEQ multiplex PCR, while TCRdb's copy carries only in-frame clones and drops some. The repertoire consists of some 170,000 clones, with around 83% occurring once and the leading ten covering approximately 8%. The sequencing input was peripheral blood. These receptors were taken from a woman aged 55 to 70 with acute or convalescent COVID-19.

The chain recombines TRBV10-1 with TRBJ2-3, with 7 bases aligning to TRBD2. Trimming at V came to 4 bases and at J to 8 bases, leaving 6 bases not matched to a gene. Per germline, CDR1 WNHNN and CDR2 SYGVQD (reference sequence). The CDR3 loop spans 13 amino acids. CDR3: CASSGTGGITQYF. The CDR3 DNA follows: TGCGCCAGCAGTGGTACGGGAGGAATTACGCAGTATTTT.

The chain employs TRBV11-3 and TRBJ1-1; the D gene is possibly TRBD1 (6 bases). This CDR3 contains 14 residues. Germline CDR1 reads SGHNT; CDR2 reads YENEEA. Trimming stripped 2 bases from V and 4 bases from J, with 11 bases between. Here the CDR3 DNA reads TGTGCCAGCAGCTTACAGGGGATGGGCACTGAAGCTTTCTTT. Residues: CASSLQGMGTEAFF.

The chain couples TRBV5-1 to TRBJ1-1; weak D call: TRBD1 (5 bases). The CDR3 is 14 amino acids. Germline V gene lookup returns CDR1 SGHRS and CDR2 YFSETQ. Trimming shortened V by 4 bases and J by 2 bases, and 12 bases separated the two germline ends. The CDR3: CASSPRQSNTEAFF. In DNA, the CDR3 is TGCGCCAGCAGCCCCCGACAGAGCAACACTGAAGCTTTCTTT.

V is TRBV7-3 and J is TRBJ2-2; possible D gene TRBD1, 6 bases. Germline-derived CDR1 and CDR2 are SGHTA and FQGTGA. Trimming cost V 5 bases and J 6 bases, with 19 bases left between them. This CDR3 region has 16 residues. The CDR3 nucleotides are TGTGCCAGCAGCCTCTCTGCTGGGGGCAGGGCCGGGGAGCTGTTTTTT. Protein: CASSLSAGGRAGELFF.

This chain joins TRBV2 and TRBJ2-2, with 10 bases matching TRBD2. V lost 8 bases and J lost 1; bases outside the gene matches: 10. Germline-derived CDR1 and CDR2 are SNHLY and FYNNEI. The CDR3 is 17 residues long. The CDR3 DNA is TGTGCCAGCCAACGTGATAGCGGGAGGATGAACACCGGGGAGCTGTTTTTT. Protein sequence: CASQRDSGRMNTGELFF.

This sequence joins TRBV6-2 or TRBV6-3 and TRBJ2-1; 9 positions agree with TRBD2. The CDR3 covers 16 residues. Per the germline V gene, CDR1 is MNHEY and CDR2 is SVGEGT. V shed 2 bases and J 4 bases; nucleotides not matched to a gene: 6. CDR3 sequence reads: CASSYRGLAKYNEQFF. The CDR3 DNA reads as TGTGCCAGCAGTTACCGGGGACTAGCCAAATACAATGAGCAGTTCTTC.

The gene calls are TRBV3-1 (or the pseudogene TRBV3-2) and TRBJ2-7; D is perhaps TRBD1 (5 bases). The CDR3 has 15 amino acids. Germline loops: CDR1 LGHDT, CDR2 YNNKEL (reference sequence). V was trimmed by 3 bases and J by 3 bases, leaving 15 bases between them. In DNA form, the CDR3 reads TGTGCCAGCAGCCACACTGGGGCCGGTCACTACGAGCAGTACTTC. It encodes CASSHTGAGHYEQYF.

The rearrangement uses TRBV7-8 and TRBJ2-1; the D gene is possibly TRBD1 (8 bases). The germline V and J ends were trimmed by 4 bases and 4 bases, with 17 bases remaining between them. CDR3 length: 16 amino acids. From germline, CDR1 is SGHVS and CDR2 FQNEAQ. CDR3 loop: CASSSYRGGNYNEQFF. CDR3 sequence (DNA): TGTGCCAGCAGCTCATACAGGGGGGGAAATTACAATGAGCAGTTCTTC.

The CDR3 is CASSLGQEMYSPLHF. DNA of the CDR3: TGCGCCAGCAGCTTGGGACAGGAGATGTACTCACCCCTCCACTTT. The rearrangement uses TRBV5-1 and TRBJ1-6; D is possibly TRBD1 (6 bases). Trimming left V 0 bases short and J 10 bases short, with 14 bases between. CDR3 length: 15 amino acids. CDR1 SGHRS and CDR2 YFSETQ come from the germline V gene.

This chain connects TRBV19 to TRBJ1-2; 8 bases fit TRBD1. The CDR3 has 14 amino acids. V lost 10 bases to trimming and J lost 1 base; unmatched junction nucleotides: 8. Looked up from germline, CDR1 is LNHDA and CDR2 is SQIVND (reference sequence). The CDR3 region has the DNA TGTGCCACCGCCGGGACAGGAGTTAACTATGGCTACACCTTC. It is translated as CATAGTGVNYGYTF.

The gene calls are TRBV6-6 and TRBJ1-4; D uncertain. Trimming removed 5 bases from V and 3 bases from J, with 10 bases in between. The CDR3 extends over 14 amino acids. CDR1 and CDR2 (germline): MNHNY, SVGAGI (reference sequence). The CDR3 DNA sequence: TGTGCCAGCAGTAGGAGGCCCCCTAATGAAAAACTGTTTTTT. Its protein is CASSRRPPNEKLFF.

In this sample, this clone turned up once. The chain recombines TRBV18 with TRBJ1-3; D is undetermined. This CDR3 spans 17 amino acids. V was cut by 4 bases and J by 0 bases, with 16 bases left in between. The V gene's germline CDR1 is KGHSH and CDR2 LQKENI. CDR3 region: CASSLLQLTDSGNTIYF. The CDR3, as DNA: TGTGCCAGCTCACTCCTCCAGTTAACAGACTCTGGAAACACCATATATTTT.

This clone was picked up one time. This sequence joins TRBV6-5 and TRBJ2-5, with D possibly being TRBD2 (6 bases). CDR1 and CDR2 (germline): MNHEY, SVGAGI. This CDR3 has 14 residues. The V gene lost 5 bases and the J gene lost 7 bases, with 17 bases spanning the gap. CDR3 in DNA: TGTGCCAGCAGTCCGCGGTGGGGGGAGGTGACCCAGTACTTC. Amino acids: CASSPRWGEVTQYF.

DNA of the CDR3: TGTGCCAGCACCCCGAGTAGGGGTTACAATGAGCAGTTCTTC. Translated, it gives CASTPSRGYNEQFF. This chain uses TRBV27 with TRBJ2-1; possible D gene TRBD1, 5 bases. Germline loops: CDR1 MNHEY, CDR2 SMNVEV (reference sequence). The CDR3 is 14 residues long. V gave up 7 bases and J gave up 4 bases, with 14 bases separating them.

The chain links TRBV19 to TRBJ1-3; no clear D gene. CDR1 and CDR2 from the germline V gene are LNHDA and SQIVND (reference sequence). The CDR3 extends over 16 amino acids. V shed 7 bases and J shed 1 base, with 17 bases lying between them. The CDR3 loop is CASIGLGGASGNTIYF. The CDR3 DNA reads TGTGCCAGTATAGGATTAGGCGGAGCGTCTGGAAACACCATATATTTT.

The chain employs TRBV14 and TRBJ2-1; TRBD2 agrees at 9 bases. Germline assignment: CDR1 SGHDN and CDR2 FVKESK. This CDR3 is 21 amino acids long. J gave up 0 bases and V 2 bases, and 17 bases lay outside the gene matches. The CDR3 here is CASSQLPTSGIVYPSYNEQFF. CDR3 sequence (DNA): TGTGCCAGCAGCCAATTGCCGACTAGCGGCATAGTATACCCCTCCTACAATGAGCAGTTCTTC.

The genes are TRBV19 and TRBJ1-1; tentative D call: TRBD1 (6 bases). The CDR3 contains 14 residues. The ends were cut back, 5 bases at V and 1 base at J, with 11 bases in the middle. Germline V lookup: CDR1 LNHDA, CDR2 SQIVND (reference sequence). CDR3 protein: CASSLGHQNTEAFF. The CDR3 DNA sequence: TGTGCCAGTAGTCTGGGACATCAGAACACTGAAGCTTTCTTT.

The genes are TRBV5-4 and TRBJ2-7; TRBD1 matches at 7 bases. V lost 4 bases and J lost 2; bases outside the gene matches: 6. Germline values: CDR1 SGHNT, CDR2 YYREEE (reference sequence). CDR3 size: 14 residues. This CDR3 reads CASSRGQAPYEQYF. For the CDR3, the DNA is TGTGCCAGCAGCCGCGGACAGGCACCCTACGAGCAGTACTTC.

This clone has only a few counts. It is unclear where the CDR3 begins or ends on the DNA, so no DNA is shown, and the CDR3 is as TCRdb lists it. The V and J genes are TRBV28 and TRBJ1-1. Germline V lookup: CDR1 MDHEN, CDR2 SYDVKM. The length of the CDR3 is 12 amino acids, counting both ends. The chain's CDR3 is CASSSSNTEAFF.

The chain combines TRBV15 with TRBJ2-1; 10 bases agree with TRBD1. J was trimmed by 5 bases and V by 2 bases; bases with no gene match: 3. Germline loops: CDR1 LNHNV, CDR2 YYDKDF (reference sequence). The CDR3 consists of 15 residues. This CDR3 is CATSRFGTGDNEQFF. CDR3 sequence (DNA): TGTGCCACCAGCAGATTCGGGACAGGGGACAATGAGCAGTTCTTC.

This clone was seen more than once but under ten times. The chain joins TRBV9 to TRBJ1-1, with D maybe TRBD1 (6 bases). CDR1 is SGDLS and CDR2 is YYNGEE in the germline V gene. The CDR3 is made up of 15 amino acids. Trimming stripped 4 bases from V and 1 base from J, with 14 bases between. The CDR3 region has the DNA TGTGCCAGCAGCCCAACCCCGACAGGGAACACTGAAGCTTTCTTT. As protein: CASSPTPTGNTEAFF.

The gene calls are TRBV13 and TRBJ1-4; 10 bases align to TRBD1. V lost 5 bases to trimming and J lost 4 bases; unmatched junction nucleotides: 4. Germline-derived CDR1 and CDR2 are PRHDT and FYEKMQ (reference sequence). This CDR3 region has 15 residues. The CDR3 protein is CASSLGQGINEKLFF. The CDR3 DNA is TGTGCCAGCAGCCTGGGACAGGGGATTAATGAAAAACTGTTTTTT.

The count of this clone is one. V and J are TRBV5-1 and TRBJ2-5; tentative D call: TRBD1 (5 bases). V was shortened by 3 bases and J by 1 base, with 13 bases between the two germline ends. The CDR3 runs to 15 residues. Germline assignment: CDR1 SGHRS and CDR2 YFSETQ. In nucleotides, the CDR3 is TGCGCCAGCAGCTGGGGTGCAGGGCCCCAAGAGACCCAGTACTTC. It translates to CASSWGAGPQETQYF.

The gene calls are TRBV7-3 and TRBJ1-1; 7 bases align to TRBD1. The CDR3 spans 14 residues. Trimming at V came to 5 bases and at J to 11 bases, leaving 14 bases not matched to a gene. From germline, CDR1 is SGHTA and CDR2 FQGTGA. Here the CDR3 reads CASSAQGPPTAAFF. The CDR3 DNA sequence: TGTGCCAGCAGCGCACAGGGGCCCCCGACGGCCGCTTTCTTT. Full variable domain (outside the CDR3, taken from reference TRBV7-3 and TRBJ1-1): GAGVSQTPSNKVTEKGKYVELRCDPISGHTALYWYRQSLGQGPEFLIYFQGTGAADDSGLPNDRFFAVRPEGSVSTLKIQRTERGDSAVYLCASSAQGPPTAAFFGQGTRLTVV.

The DNA of the CDR3 is TGTGCCAGCAGTGAATCGGGTGGCTGGGAGCAGTACTTC. It encodes CASSESGGWEQYF. The rearrangement links TRBV6-1 to TRBJ2-7, with D hard to call. CDR3 length equals 13 residues. Germline assignment: CDR1 MNHNS and CDR2 SASEGT. V was cut by 2 bases and J by 7 bases, with 12 bases left in between.

This clone has a handful of counts. The J gene is TRBJ1-3, the V gene TRBV19; no clear D gene. In germline, CDR1 is LNHDA, CDR2 SQIVND (reference sequence). This CDR3 contains 13 residues. The V and J ends lost 8 bases and 3 bases respectively, with 11 bases between them. CDR3 sequence (DNA): TGTGCCAGTCGTTCGTTTATTGGAAACACCATATATTTT. Translating gives CASRSFIGNTIYF.

This chain joins TRBV15 and TRBJ2-1; 7 bases are a match to TRBD2. CDR3 length equals 15 residues. V lost 4 bases to trimming and J lost 9 bases; unmatched junction nucleotides: 12. Germline values: CDR1 LNHNV, CDR2 YYDKDF (reference sequence). The DNA for the CDR3 is TGTGCCACCAGCAAATTGCGGGAGCCCAATGGTGAGCAGTTCTTC. Protein: CATSKLREPNGEQFF.

The rearrangement uses TRBV29-1 and TRBJ2-2; 8 nucleotides match TRBD1. V was pared by 2 bases and J by 7 bases, with 6 bases of the junction left unmatched. In germline, CDR1 is SQVTM, CDR2 ANQGSEA. The CDR3 spans 14 residues. The DNA of the CDR3 is TGCAGCGTTGAACGAGGACAGGGTGACGGGGAGCTGTTTTTT. Its protein is CSVERGQGDGELFF.

The V and J genes are TRBV5-6 and TRBJ2-7; 7 nucleotides align to TRBD1. Germline assignment: CDR1 SGHDT and CDR2 YYEEEE. The V gene end was trimmed by 4 bases and the J gene end by 7 bases; junction bases not matched to a gene: 8. The CDR3 contains 13 residues. The CDR3: CASSGYRGEEQYV. CDR3 nucleotide sequence: TGTGCCAGCAGCGGATACAGGGGAGAGGAGCAGTACGTC.

The gene calls are TRBV19 and TRBJ1-5, with D possibly matching TRBD1 (5 bases). V lost 8 bases to trimming and J lost 2 bases, with 16 bases between them. The CDR3 runs 15 residues. The germline V gene has CDR1 LNHDA and CDR2 SQIVND (reference sequence). In DNA form, the CDR3 reads TGTGCCAGTGGCCCTTTCGGCAGGGGCAATCAGCCCCAGCATTTT. Protein: CASGPFGRGNQPQHF.